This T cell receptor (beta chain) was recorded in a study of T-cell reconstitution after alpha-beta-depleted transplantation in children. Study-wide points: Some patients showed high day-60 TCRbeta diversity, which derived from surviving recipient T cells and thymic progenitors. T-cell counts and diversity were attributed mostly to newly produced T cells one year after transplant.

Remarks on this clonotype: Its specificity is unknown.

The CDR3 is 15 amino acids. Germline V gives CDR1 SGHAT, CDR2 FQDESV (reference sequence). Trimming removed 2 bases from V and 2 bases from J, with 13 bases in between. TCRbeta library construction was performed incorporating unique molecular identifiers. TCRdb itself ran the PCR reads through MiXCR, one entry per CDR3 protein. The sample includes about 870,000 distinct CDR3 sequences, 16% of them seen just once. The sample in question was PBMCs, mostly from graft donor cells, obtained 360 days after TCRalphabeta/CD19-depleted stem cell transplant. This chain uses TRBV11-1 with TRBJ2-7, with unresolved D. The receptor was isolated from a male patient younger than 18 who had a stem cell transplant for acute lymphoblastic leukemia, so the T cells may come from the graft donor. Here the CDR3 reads CASSLNGDRTYEQYF. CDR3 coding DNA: TGTGCCAGCAGCTTAAATGGGGATCGGACCTACGAGCAGTACTTC.